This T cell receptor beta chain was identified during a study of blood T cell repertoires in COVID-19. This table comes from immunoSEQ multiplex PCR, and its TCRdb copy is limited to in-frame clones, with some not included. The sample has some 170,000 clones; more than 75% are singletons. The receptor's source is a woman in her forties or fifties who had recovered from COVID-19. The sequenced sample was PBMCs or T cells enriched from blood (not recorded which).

The CDR3 sequence: CASRGSPTEAFF. CDR3 bases: TGTGCCTCCAGGGGGTCCCCCACTGAAGCTTTCTTT. The rearrangement joins TRBV30 to TRBJ1-1; 7 bases are a match to TRBD1. Trimming at V came to 7 bases and at J to 4 bases, leaving 6 bases not matched to a gene. The V gene's germline CDR1 is GTSNPN and CDR2 SVGIG (reference sequence). The CDR3 has 12 residues.